The next 18 T cell receptor beta chains were all read from a single sample in a study of Ad26.COV2.S vaccination and SARS-CoV-2 variants. The data were produced by immunoSEQ multiplex PCR, yet TCRdb's version contains in-frame clones alone and is incomplete. The sample has about 350,000 clones, less than 90% seen once; the top ten hold over 8.5%. Indicated treatment: around 19 received Ad26.COV2.S at low or high dose, single or two shots; several received placebo; per-sample allocation not given. Sampling was performed 63 days after the first vaccine or placebo injection. This specimen consisted of peripheral blood, obtained in a trial of Ad26.COV2.S vaccine versus placebo. Receptors were obtained from a person aged 18-65 years who received the Ad26.COV2.S COVID-19 vaccine or a placebo.

The gene calls are TRBV27 and TRBJ1-5; D remains ambiguous. Germline V gene data show CDR1 as MNHEY and CDR2 as SMNVEV (reference sequence). The CDR3 loop spans 17 amino acids. The V end was cut by 4 bases, the J end by 4 bases, with 20 bases between. CDR3 coding DNA: TGTGCCAGCAGTTCGAACGCACTCCGGGCCTCGAATCAGCCCCAGCATTTT. Translating gives CASSSNALRASNQPQHF.

The chain employs TRBV27 and TRBJ2-7; 8 positions agree with TRBD1. Per germline, CDR1 MNHEY and CDR2 SMNVEV (reference sequence). This CDR3 comprises 18 residues. J gave up 3 bases and V 4 bases, and 17 bases lay outside the gene matches. Written as DNA, the CDR3 is TGTGCCAGCAGTTCAACCCGGGGGACAGGTCGCGGTGTCTACGAGCAGTACTTC. Translating it yields CASSSTRGTGRGVYEQYF.

The chain carries TRBV24-1 and TRBJ2-3; 8 bases are shared with TRBD1. Germline lookup yields CDR1 KGHDR and CDR2 SFDVKD. The CDR3 covers 15 residues. The V and J ends lost 3 bases and 3 bases, in that order; junction bases with no gene match: 4. The CDR3 reads CATSDGQGWTDTQYF. CDR3 nucleotides: TGTGCCACCAGTGATGGACAGGGTTGGACAGATACGCAGTATTTT.

The rearrangement joins TRBV5-1 to TRBJ2-5, with 7 nucleotides matching TRBD2. With V trimmed by 7 bases and J by 2 bases, 5 bases remained unmatched. This CDR3 comprises 13 residues. CDR1 and CDR2 (germline): SGHRS, YFSETQ. CDR3 sequence (DNA): TGCGCCAGCGGCACTAGCGCGCAAGAGACCCAGTACTTC. It codes for CASGTSAQETQYF.

A word on this clone: One end of the junction does not line up with germline, which may come from a read error. This sequence joins TRBV14 and TRBJ2-1; 11 bases line up with TRBD2. The CDR3 extends over 16 amino acids. Looked up from germline, CDR1 is SGHDN and CDR2 is FVKESK. The CDR3 DNA reads TGTGCCAGCAGCCAACTTAGCGGGGGGGCCTATAATGAGCAGTTCTTC. Protein product: CASSQLSGGAYNEQFF.

The chain joins TRBV24-1 to TRBJ2-7; D might be TRBD2 (5 bases). V was cut by 3 bases and J by 9 bases, with 17 bases left in between. The germline gives CDR1 KGHDR, CDR2 SFDVKD. The CDR3 runs to 14 residues. The CDR3 is CATSDPMGARGQYF. CDR3 DNA sequence: TGTGCCACCAGTGATCCTATGGGCGCCCGGGGGCAGTACTTC.

The chain combines TRBV18 with TRBJ1-1, with unresolved D. The germline V gene encodes CDR1 KGHSH and CDR2 LQKENI. CDR3 length: 14 amino acids. V lost 0 bases, J lost 2 bases, and 7 bases lay in between. The CDR3 protein is CASSPPSRNTEAFF. Here the CDR3 DNA reads TGTGCCAGCTCACCACCTTCGCGTAACACTGAAGCTTTCTTT.

This sequence joins TRBV11-2 and TRBJ1-1; 7 bases match TRBD1. Germline V gene sequence: CDR1 SGHAT, CDR2 FQNNGV. The V gene end was trimmed by 1 base and the J gene end by 12 bases; junction bases not matched to a gene: 8. The CDR3 has 13 residues. CDR3 nucleotide sequence: TGTGCCAGCAGCTTAGGATGGGACAGTTCAACTTTCTTT. This codes for CASSLGWDSSTFF. The full variable domain, its missing parts supplied by reference TRBV11-2 and TRBJ1-1, is EAGVAQSPRYKIIEKRQSVAFWCNPISGHATLYWYQQILGQGPKLLIQFQNNGVVDDSQLPKDRFSAERLKGVDSTLKIQPAKLEDSAVYLCASSLGWDSSTFFGQGTRLTVV.

This chain joins TRBV5-4 and TRBJ2-2, with D perhaps assigned TRBD1 or TRBD2 (5 bases each). V was shortened by 2 bases and J by 7 bases, with 18 bases between the two germline ends. CDR1 SGHNT and CDR2 YYREEE come from the germline V gene (reference sequence). The CDR3 extends over 16 amino acids. CDR3 region: CASSLVAGASNGELFF. The CDR3 DNA sequence: TGTGCCAGCAGCTTAGTAGCCGGGGCATCAAACGGGGAGCTGTTTTTT.

This clone was found once. The chain recombines TRBV2 with TRBJ2-4; 14 bases match TRBD2. The CDR3 runs 14 residues. Germline lookup yields CDR1 SNHLY and CDR2 FYNNEI. J was trimmed by 4 bases and V by 9 bases; bases with no gene match: 2. The CDR3 DNA reads as TGTGCCAGTCGACTAGCGGGGGGGAAAAACATTCAGTACTTC. As protein: CASRLAGGKNIQYF.

The gene calls are TRBV28 and TRBJ1-2; the D gene is possibly TRBD1 (6 bases). Germline values: CDR1 MDHEN, CDR2 SYDVKM. This CDR3 comprises 15 residues. The germline V and J ends were trimmed by 6 bases and 5 bases, with 19 bases remaining between them. CDR3 sequence reads: CASRPNRVGGYGYTF. As DNA, the CDR3 is TGTGCCAGCAGGCCAAACAGGGTTGGGGGATATGGCTACACCTTC.

V is TRBV2 and J is TRBJ1-1; D unresolved. CDR3 length equals 14 residues. The germline CDR1 and CDR2 sequences are SNHLY and FYNNEI. Trimming shortened V by 4 bases and J by 3 bases, and 12 bases separated the two germline ends. CDR3 DNA: TGTGCCAGCAGTGGCTTTGGACCAGACACTGAAGCTTTCTTT. The encoded protein is CASSGFGPDTEAFF.

This clone appeared a few times. The genes are TRBV7-9 and TRBJ1-5; weak D call: TRBD1 (5 bases). Trimming removed 3 bases from V and 4 bases from J, with 10 bases in between. CDR3 length: 14 residues. Per germline, CDR1 SEHNR and CDR2 FQNEAQ (reference sequence). This CDR3 reads CASSFGGTNQPQHF. CDR3 DNA sequence: TGTGCCAGCAGCTTTGGGGGTACTAATCAGCCCCAGCATTTT. Complete variable domain (other parts from reference TRBV7-9 and TRBJ1-5): DTGVSQNPRHKITKRGQNVTFRCDPISEHNRLYWYRQTLGQGPEFLTYFQNEAQLEKSRLLSDRFSAERPKGSFSTLEIQRTEQGDSAMYLCASSFGGTNQPQHFGDGTRLSIL.

This chain joins TRBV19 and TRBJ2-5; D possibly corresponds to TRBD2 (5 bases). There are 11 residues in the CDR3. V gave up 5 bases and J gave up 10 bases, with 11 bases separating them. The germline V gene encodes CDR1 LNHDA and CDR2 SQIVND (reference sequence). The CDR3, as DNA: TGTGCCAGTAGTCTTGGAGGTGACCAGTACTTC. This codes for CASSLGGDQYF.

The chain recombines TRBV4-3 with TRBJ2-3; 10 nucleotides align to TRBD2. V lost 1 base, J lost 5 bases, and 9 bases stayed unmatched. The CDR3 runs to 17 residues. Germline V gene lookup returns CDR1 LGHNA and CDR2 YSLEER. The CDR3 here is CASSQVEASGGKDTQYF. Written as DNA, the CDR3 is TGCGCCAGCAGCCAAGTGGAGGCTAGCGGGGGTAAAGATACGCAGTATTTT.

CDR3 amino acids: CASSHIRGEQFF. The CDR3 nucleotides read TGTGCCAGCAGCCACATCAGGGGGGAGCAGTTCTTC. The chain recombines TRBV14 with TRBJ2-1; 7 bases are shared with TRBD1. Trimming took 3 bases from V and 10 from J; bases not matched to a gene: 3. The CDR3 is 12 residues long. Germline lookup yields CDR1 SGHDN and CDR2 FVKESK.

Only a few counts were recorded for this clone. The rearrangement links TRBV10-2 to TRBJ2-7; D might be TRBD2 (5 bases). Germline CDR1 reads WSHSY; CDR2 reads SAAADI. The CDR3 runs 13 residues. Trimming removed 9 bases from V and 3 bases from J, with 15 bases in between. The CDR3 loop reads CASSPQTSYEQYF. CDR3 sequence (DNA): TGCGCCAGTTCACCGCAAACTAGCTACGAGCAGTACTTC.

The chain recombines TRBV2 with TRBJ2-3, with 10 bases lining up with TRBD2. The germline V gene encodes CDR1 SNHLY and CDR2 FYNNEI. The trim removed 4 bases at V and 7 bases at J, leaving 14 bases unmatched. The CDR3 contains 17 residues. CDR3 in DNA: TGTGCCAGCAGTGGCCGGCTAGCGGGAGTTGGGGTGAATACGCAGTATTTT. Its translation is CASSGRLAGVGVNTQYF.